This T cell receptor beta chain emerged from a study of blood T cells in healthy people across ages. Next came a second PCR, run for about 7 to 11 cycles, which used a sample-barcoded 5' primer along with a J-beta primer mix. TCRdb itself ran the 5' RACE reads through MiXCR, one entry per CDR3 protein. The data show 920,000 or so distinct CDR3 sequences, over 35% seen once. A few counts support this clonotype. Germline V lookup: CDR1 GTSNPN, CDR2 SVGIG (reference sequence). This CDR3 region has 15 residues. This receptor was obtained from a woman aged 60-75 years in good health. The specimen was blood. V usage is TRBV30 and J usage is TRBJ2-5, with TRBD2 identical over 10 bases. The end of the DNA is better explained by TRBJ2-7, so the J call may be wrong. The DNA for the CDR3 is TGTGCCTGGAGTGTGGGCCTAGCGGGAGCGAACGAGCAGTACTTC. Its translation: CAWSVGLAGANEQYF.